The 19 T cell receptor beta chains reported below all come from one sample, sequenced in a study of shared clonotypes between healthy human individuals. The protocol was immunoSEQ multiplex PCR, while the TCRdb copy is restricted to in-frame clones and leaves out a portion. The sample has about 490,000 clones, over 70% seen once. The specimen sequenced was PBMCs. The receptors come from a woman aged 40-49 years in good health. Some clones in this sample may be carry-over from other donors' samples.

This clone was counted once. A far larger clone is one nucleotide away, so this likely arose from a read error. This CDR3 is also generated by other DNA sequences in the sample. The chain uses TRBV30 and TRBJ2-5; possibly TRBD2 for D (5 bases). This CDR3 has 13 residues. Trimming took off 5 bases at V and 14 bases at J, with 24 bases between the two ends. Germline lookup yields CDR1 GTSNPN and CDR2 SVGIG (reference sequence). CDR3 in amino acids: CAWEGPFKGEQYF. The CDR3 DNA reads TGTGCCTGGGAGGGTCCCTTTAAGGGCGAGCAATACTTC.

The chain has TRBV28 and TRBJ2-2; D uncertain. This CDR3 is built from 13 residues. Trimming took 8 bases from V and 4 from J, leaving 11 bases between them. CDR1 is MDHEN, CDR2 SYDVKM, per germline. The CDR3 spells CASLSRSTGELFF. In DNA, the CDR3 is TGTGCCAGCCTTTCTCGATCCACCGGGGAGCTGTTTTTT. The full variable domain, completed using reference TRBV28 and TRBJ2-2, is DVKVTQSSRYLVKRTGEKVFLECVQDMDHENMFWYRQDPGLGLRLIYFSYDVKMKEKGDIPEGYSVSREKKERFSLILESASTNQTSMYLCASLSRSTGELFFGEGSRLTVL.

Here the CDR3 reads CASSEGGDRWMTSGESSYEQYF. The CDR3 DNA is TGTGCCAGCAGTGAGGGTGGGGACAGGTGGATGACTAGCGGGGAAAGCTCCTACGAGCAGTACTTC. The gene calls are TRBV2 and TRBJ2-7, with TRBD2 matching 11 bases. The CDR3 has 22 residues. Germline V lookup: CDR1 SNHLY, CDR2 FYNNEI. J was trimmed by 0 bases and V by 3 bases; bases with no gene match: 22.

The chain couples TRBV2 to TRBJ2-5; D is perhaps TRBD2 (5 bases). The CDR3 loop spans 16 amino acids. Germline assignment: CDR1 SNHLY and CDR2 FYNNEI. V was shortened by 4 bases and J by 4 bases, with 19 bases between the two germline ends. Here the CDR3 DNA reads TGTGCCAGCAGTGGGGGTAACCCTCGGGGTCGAGAGACCCAGTACTTC. Its translation: CASSGGNPRGRETQYF.

This clone was seen only a few times. The gene calls are TRBV30 and TRBJ1-6, with 7 bases identical to TRBD1. CDR1 and CDR2 from the germline V gene are GTSNPN and SVGIG (reference sequence). The CDR3 is made up of 15 amino acids. V gave up 7 bases and J gave up 8 bases; unmatched junction bases: 14. The chain's CDR3 is CASSLNRGRHSPLHF. The CDR3, as DNA: TGTGCCTCGAGCCTCAACAGGGGTAGGCATTCACCCCTCCACTTT.

V gene TRBV9 combines with J gene TRBJ2-7; a weak D match, TRBD2 (6 bases). Trimming cost V 2 bases and J 5 bases, with 17 bases left between them. The CDR3 is 15 residues long. Looked up from germline, CDR1 is SGDLS and CDR2 is YYNGEE. For the CDR3, the DNA is TGTGCCAGCAGCGTCGGACGGGACTCCCGCCACGAGCAGTACTTC. This codes for CASSVGRDSRHEQYF.

In this sample, this clone turned up once. The same CDR3 can be traced to other DNA sequences in this sample. The chain employs TRBV5-4 and TRBJ2-5; D call uncertain. CDR1 SGHNT and CDR2 YYREEE come from the germline V gene (reference sequence). The CDR3 has 11 amino acids. The germline V and J ends were trimmed by 4 bases and 2 bases, with 3 bases remaining between them. This CDR3 reads CASSAQETQYF. The CDR3 nucleotides are TGTGCCAGCAGCGCACAAGAGACCCAGTACTTC.

The V and J genes are TRBV5-1 and TRBJ2-3; the D gene is possibly TRBD2 (6 bases). This CDR3 is 17 amino acids long. Looked up from germline, CDR1 is SGHRS and CDR2 is YFSETQ. V was trimmed by 2 bases and J by 1 base, leaving 17 bases between them. The CDR3, as DNA: TGCGCCAGCAGCTTTAGCGGAGAGGGGCCCCGCACAGATACGCAGTATTTT. It yields the protein CASSFSGEGPRTDTQYF.

The rearrangement links TRBV28 to TRBJ1-5; possible D gene TRBD1, 5 bases. Per germline, CDR1 MDHEN and CDR2 SYDVKM. The V end was cut by 6 bases, the J end by 0 bases, with 15 bases between. This CDR3 spans 16 amino acids. CDR3 DNA sequence: TGTGCCAGCAGCCCCGGGGGACGTGATAGCAATCAGCCCCAGCATTTT. This codes for CASSPGGRDSNQPQHF.

The J gene is TRBJ2-7, the V gene TRBV27; 7 bases are shared with TRBD1. The CDR3 extends over 14 amino acids. Germline CDR1 and CDR2: MNHEY and SMNVEV (reference sequence). The J segment lost 4 bases and the V segment lost 3 bases, leaving 6 bases of the junction unmatched. CDR3 loop: CASSFTGAGYEQYF. DNA for the CDR3: TGTGCCAGCAGTTTTACAGGGGCTGGGTACGAGCAGTACTTC.

The chain is built from TRBV9 and TRBJ2-5, with D perhaps matching TRBD1 (6 bases). Germline V gene data show CDR1 as SGDLS and CDR2 as YYNGEE. The CDR3 is made up of 15 amino acids. Trimming pared 7 bases from V and 3 bases from J, leaving 19 bases between. The CDR3 DNA is TGTGCCAGCCGCCGATTTGGGGGCAGGGAAGAGACCCAGTACTTC. As protein: CASRRFGGREETQYF.

V usage is TRBV28 and J usage is TRBJ1-4; TRBD1 aligns across 9 bases. The V gene end was trimmed by 7 bases and the J gene end by 13 bases; junction bases not matched to a gene: 16. Germline V gene sequence: CDR1 MDHEN, CDR2 SYDVKM. This CDR3 is built from 15 residues. As DNA, the CDR3 is TGTGCCAGCAACCTTAGAGAGGACAGGGGCGCTCGACTGTTTTTT. Its protein product is CASNLREDRGARLFF. The whole variable domain, filled in from reference TRBV28 and TRBJ1-4, reads DVKVTQSSRYLVKRTGEKVFLECVQDMDHENMFWYRQDPGLGLRLIYFSYDVKMKEKGDIPEGYSVSREKKERFSLILESASTNQTSMYLCASNLREDRGARLFFGSGTQLSVL.

Concerning this clone: A far larger clone differs by one base, so this is likely a read error. Given the absence of the conserved phenylalanine or tryptophan at the CDR3 end, a read error is likely. V is TRBV29-1 and J is TRBJ1-1; a weak D match, TRBD1 (5 bases). This CDR3 is built from 12 residues. Germline loops: CDR1 SQVTM, CDR2 ANQGSEA. V lost 3 bases to trimming and J lost 5 bases, with 10 bases between them. The CDR3 region is CSVEPGGTEAFL. The CDR3 DNA reads as TGCAGCGTTGAGCCGGGGGGAACTGAAGCTTTCCTT.

The chain combines TRBV6-1 with TRBJ1-5; D not certain. V lost 1 base and J lost 4, with 8 bases in between. Germline assignment: CDR1 MNHNS and CDR2 SASEGT. This CDR3 spans 14 amino acids. The DNA for the CDR3 is TGTGCCAGCAGTGAAGGTTGGGAAAATCAGCCCCAGCATTTT. This sequence encodes CASSEGWENQPQHF.

This clone came up a few times. V gene TRBV5-1 combines with J gene TRBJ2-3; possibly TRBD2 for D (5 bases). The CDR3 has 12 amino acids. Looked up from germline, CDR1 is SGHRS and CDR2 is YFSETQ. With 2 bases removed from V and 6 bases from J, the gap between germline ends came to 7 bases. In DNA form, the CDR3 reads TGCGCCAGCAGCTTCGGGGTGGATACGCAGTATTTT. It codes for CASSFGVDTQYF.

The chain joins TRBV5-8 to TRBJ2-3, with TRBD2 matching 14 bases. The CDR3 is 18 residues long. Losses at the gene ends were 3 bases for V and 2 bases for J; bases not matched to a gene: 8. The germline gives CDR1 SGHTS, CDR2 YDEGEE. Written as DNA, the CDR3 is TGTGCCAGCAGCTCGGGACTAGCGGGAGTGCTCTCCACAGATACGCAGTATTTT. This translates into CASSSGLAGVLSTDTQYF.

A word on this clone: The same CDR3 is also encoded by other DNA sequences in this sample. This chain joins TRBV7-3 and TRBJ2-2; 7 bases align to TRBD2. The ends lost 2 bases at V and 0 bases at J; junction bases unmatched: 3. The CDR3 runs to 16 residues. CDR1 and CDR2 (germline): SGHTA, FQGTGA. The DNA of the CDR3 is TGTGCCAGCAGCTTAGTGGCGGGGGCGAACACCGGGGAGCTGTTTTTT. Its protein is CASSLVAGANTGELFF.

This clone was counted once. The rearrangement links TRBV30 to TRBJ1-2, with 11 bases identical to TRBD1. This CDR3 is built from 15 residues. Germline V gene lookup returns CDR1 GTSNPN and CDR2 SVGIG (reference sequence). With V trimmed by 3 bases and J by 2 bases, 5 bases remained unmatched. The DNA of the CDR3 is TGTGCCTGGAGGGACAGGGGGCTTCGGAACTATGGCTACACCTTC. Its protein is CAWRDRGLRNYGYTF.

The V gene is TRBV11-3, the J gene TRBJ2-2; D may be TRBD1 (6 bases). The germline gives CDR1 SGHNT, CDR2 YENEEA. The CDR3 contains 18 residues. V lost 5 bases to trimming and J lost 1 base, with 20 bases between them. This CDR3 reads CASSPTGMGRVNTGELFF. The CDR3 nucleotides read TGTGCCAGCAGCCCAACAGGGATGGGACGGGTGAACACCGGGGAGCTGTTTTTT.